Each of the 16 T cell receptor beta chains below was sequenced from the same sample in a study of tumor-infiltrating lymphocytes in primary liver carcinoma. From approximately 0.5 ug of total RNA, TCR beta-specific cDNA was reverse-transcribed using a constant-region primer. Amplification in three nested multiplex PCR rounds with slightly modified ARM-PCR gave rise to TCR beta libraries. It was with TRBV1-TRBV30 forward primers and a C-beta reverse primer that the first two PCR rounds were run, at about 10 cycles each. TCRdb re-derived calls from the multiplex PCR reads in MiXCR, one entry per CDR3 protein. The sample yields roughly 120,000 distinct CDR3 sequences, 60% to 70% seen once. Between 20 and 30 mg of unsorted bulk tissue served as the source from which RNA and DNA were co-extracted. Sequenced: liver tumor tissue from sampling region 1. Subset specified: tumor region T1, superior pole. These receptors were collected from a woman between 55 and 75 years old with primary liver carcinoma and hepatitis B virus infection.

Of note for this clonotype: The junction does not match germline at one end; this may be a read error. The V gene is TRBV29-1, the J gene TRBJ2-1; D might be TRBD2 (6 bases). This CDR3 is 14 amino acids long. Germline V gives CDR1 SQVTM, CDR2 ANQGSEA. The CDR3 nucleotides are TGCAGCGCTCGGCAGGGACTTAGCCGCGATGAGCAGCTCTTC. Translating it yields CSARQGLSRDEQLF.

V gene TRBV2 combines with J gene TRBJ1-2; possible D gene TRBD1, 6 bases. The V gene's germline CDR1 is SNHLY and CDR2 FYNNEI. This CDR3 contains 12 residues. The V end was cut by 7 bases, the J end by 8 bases, with 14 bases between. CDR3 sequence reads: CASKGAGDGYTF. The CDR3 DNA is TGTGCCAGCAAGGGAGCAGGGGACGGCTACACCTTC.

The chain couples TRBV6-6 to TRBJ2-3; possibly TRBD1 or TRBD2 for D (5 bases each). The CDR3 extends over 13 amino acids. Germline-derived CDR1 and CDR2 are MNHNY and SVGAGI (reference sequence). V was shortened by 5 bases and J by 7 bases, with 13 bases between the two germline ends. This chain's CDR3 is CASSTFRGHTQYF. The CDR3 coding sequence is TGTGCCAGCAGTACATTTAGGGGACATACGCAGTATTTT.

Many counts were recorded for this clonotype. V is TRBV12-3 or TRBV12-4 and J is TRBJ2-2; D is unclear. V was clipped by 5 bases and J by 6 bases, with 10 bases between them. The CDR3 sequence is 13 residues long. This CDR3 reads CASSPTRAGELFF. Written as DNA, the CDR3 is TGTGCCAGCAGTCCGACCCGGGCCGGGGAGCTGTTTTTT.

Of note for this clonotype: This sequence may be a read error, since a much larger clone differs from it by one base. The chain couples TRBV10-2 to TRBJ2-3, with a tentative D call TRBD1 (6 bases). CDR1 is WSHSY and CDR2 is SAAADI in the germline V gene. This CDR3 spans 12 amino acids. The CDR3 loop is CASKGDTDMQYF. The CDR3 DNA follows: TGCGCCAGCAAGGGGGATACAGATATGCAGTATTTT.

This clonotype was seen just once. The chain is built from TRBV20-1 and TRBJ2-1, with a possible D match to TRBD2 (5 bases). The CDR3 has 15 residues. Germline CDR1 reads DFQATT; CDR2 reads SNEGSKA (reference sequence). Deletions cut 6 bases from V and 7 bases from J, with 22 bases between. The CDR3 DNA follows: TGCAGTGCCGAAAATGACTATTACTTGACGAATGAGCAGTTCTTC. It yields the protein CSAENDYYLTNEQFF.

Concerning this clonotype: The CDR3 carries no conserved terminal phenylalanine or tryptophan, so it likely arises from a read error. The chain links TRBV29-1 to TRBJ2-1; 7 bases match TRBD2. With 2 bases clipped from V and 12 bases from J, the junction kept 13 bases outside the gene matches. Germline CDR1 SQVTM, CDR2 ANQGSEA. The CDR3 sequence is 14 residues long. The CDR3 nucleotides read TGCAGCGTTGAACCCGGCGCCGGGAGGAACGGGCAGTTCATC. It is translated as CSVEPGAGRNGQFI.

A word on this clonotype: The junction differs from germline at one of its ends, possibly a read error. The V call is TRBV11-3, the J call TRBJ1-2; TRBD1 matches 8 bases. The CDR3 has 15 residues. CDR1 is SGHNT and CDR2 is YENEEA in the germline V gene. CDR3 region: CASSLGQALNYDYTF. In DNA, the CDR3 is TGTGCCAGCAGCCTGGGACAGGCCCTTAACTATGACTACACCTTC.

The rearrangement joins TRBV5-6 to TRBJ2-5; possible D gene TRBD2, 5 bases. Germline CDR1 and CDR2: SGHDT and YYEEEE. This CDR3 is 15 amino acids long. Trimming cost V 4 bases and J 0 bases, with 13 bases left between them. CDR3 bases: TGTGCCAGCAGCCGCCTGAGGGCCTACCAAGAGACCCAGTACTTC. Translating gives CASSRLRAYQETQYF. Together with reference TRBV5-6 and TRBJ2-5, the CDR3 gives the full variable domain: DAGVTQSPTHLIKTRGQQVTLRCSPKSGHDTVSWYQQALGQGPQFIFQYYEEEERQRGNFPDRFSGHQFPNYSSELNVNALLLGDSALYLCASSRLRAYQETQYFGPGTRLLVL.

Regarding this clonotype: Compared with germline, one end of the junction differs, possibly owing to a read error. This sequence joins TRBV11-3 and TRBJ2-5; D may match TRBD1 or TRBD2 (6 bases each). Germline assignment: CDR1 SGHNT and CDR2 YENEEA. The CDR3 extends over 15 amino acids. The CDR3 DNA is TGTGTCAGCAGTTCCCTTAAGGGGGGAGGAGAGACCCAGTACTTC. Amino acid sequence: CVSSSLKGGGETQYF.

On this clonotype itself: At one end, the junction sequence differs from germline, possibly due to a read error. The chain combines TRBV5-1 with TRBJ2-5, with TRBD1 identical over 7 bases. The CDR3 length is 15 residues. Germline assignment: CDR1 SGHRS and CDR2 YFSETQ. CDR3 DNA: TGCGCCAGCAGCTTGAGCAACAGGGGTGAAGAGACGCAGTACTTC. This codes for CASSLSNRGEETQYF.

In its sample, this clonotype was seen once. A read error may explain this, as a much larger clone is one base away. This chain links TRBV5-4 with TRBJ2-1; D ambiguous. Germline assignment: CDR1 SGHNT and CDR2 YYREEE (reference sequence). The CDR3 contains 14 residues. V lost 4 bases and J 9 bases, leaving 17 bases between the germline ends. CDR3 DNA sequence: TGTGCCAGCAGCAAAAACAGTGATATTAGTGAGCAGTTCTTC. Its protein product is CASSKNSDISEQFF.

Concerning this clonotype itself: A much larger clone sits a single nucleotide away, making a read error possible. V is TRBV5-6 and J is TRBJ1-1; 11 bases match TRBD1. This CDR3 comprises 14 residues. In germline, CDR1 is SGHDT, CDR2 YYEEEE. The CDR3 sequence: CARSWDRGSGEAFF. The CDR3 nucleotides are TGTGCCAGGAGCTGGGACAGGGGGTCTGGAGAAGCTTTCTTT.

J is TRBJ2-7 and V is TRBV30; possibly TRBD2 for D (5 bases). V was cut by 2 bases and J by 7 bases, with 9 bases left in between. The CDR3 loop spans 11 amino acids. CDR1 and CDR2 (germline): GTSNPN, SVGIG (reference sequence). The CDR3 nucleotides are TGTGCCTGGAGTCTTACGGGGGAGCAGTACTTC. This encodes CAWSLTGEQYF.

Points on this clonotype: This is likely a read error, given that the CDR3 carries no conserved phenylalanine or tryptophan at its end. CDR3 in amino acids: CASNAGNTEAFS. The CDR3, as DNA: TGCGCCAGCAACGCAGGGAACACTGAAGCTTTCTCT. This chain uses TRBV4-1 with TRBJ1-1, with D unresolved. Germline V gene lookup returns CDR1 MGHRA and CDR2 YSYEKL. Trimming shortened V by 7 bases and J by 1 base, and 7 bases separated the two germline ends. The CDR3 is made up of 12 amino acids.

Ten or more counts support this clonotype. This rearrangement joins TRBV6-5 to TRBJ1-3, with 7 bases aligning to TRBD1. The junction had 4 bases not matched to a gene; V was cut back by 5 bases and J by 0 bases. Germline V gene lookup returns CDR1 MNHEY and CDR2 SVGAGI. The length of the CDR3 is 15 residues. The DNA of the CDR3 is TGTGCCAGCAGTCCACAGGGGAACTCTGGAAACACCATATATTTT. Protein: CASSPQGNSGNTIYF.